The 16 T cell receptor beta chains below all came from one sample that was sequenced in a study of blood T cell repertoires in COVID-19. Some clones are missing from TCRdb's copy, which holds only in-frame ones; the method was immunoSEQ multiplex PCR. The data show about 97,000 clones, about 87% seen once. Sequenced material: peripheral blood. All receptors derive from a human donor in a cohort sampled during active COVID-19.

The chain links TRBV9 to TRBJ2-7; TRBD2 agrees at 8 bases. CDR1 and CDR2 (germline): SGDLS, YYNGEE. The CDR3 runs to 16 residues. V was pared by 1 base and J by 7 bases, with 13 bases of the junction left unmatched. The CDR3 DNA reads as TGTGCCAGCAGCGTATCCCCACGGGAGGGCCACAGGGAGCAGTACTTC. It encodes CASSVSPREGHREQYF. The full variable domain, in which reference TRBV9 and TRBJ2-7 provide the parts outside the CDR3, is DSGVTQTPKHLITATGQRVTLRCSPRSGDLSVYWYQQSLDQGLQFLIQYYNGEERAKGNILERFSAQQFPDLHSELNLSSLELGDSALYFCASSVSPREGHREQYFGPGTRLTVT.

The chain carries TRBV9 and TRBJ2-1, with D maybe TRBD2 (6 bases). Trimming shortened V by 4 bases and J by 10 bases, and 21 bases separated the two germline ends. The germline gives CDR1 SGDLS, CDR2 YYNGEE. The CDR3 is 15 residues long. In nucleotides, the CDR3 is TGTGCCAGCAGCCCCACGCTAGGACTACTAAGCGAGCAGTTCTTC. Its protein product is CASSPTLGLLSEQFF. Combining the CDR3 with reference TRBV9 and TRBJ2-1 gives the whole variable domain DSGVTQTPKHLITATGQRVTLRCSPRSGDLSVYWYQQSLDQGLQFLIQYYNGEERAKGNILERFSAQQFPDLHSELNLSSLELGDSALYFCASSPTLGLLSEQFFGPGTRLTVL.

This clone has just one count. The CDR3 sequence is CASSPSDFARTQYF. The CDR3 DNA reads TGCGCCAGCAGTCCTTCGGACTTCGCCCGGACCCAGTACTTC. The chain links TRBV5-1 to TRBJ2-5; tentative D call: TRBD2 (5 bases). CDR3 length equals 14 residues. Germline CDR1 SGHRS, CDR2 YFSETQ. Trimming took off 5 bases at V and 7 bases at J, with 18 bases between the two ends.

The chain couples TRBV5-1 to TRBJ1-2; TRBD1 matches at 7 bases. The CDR3 contains 12 residues. Germline trimming cut 0 bases from V and 12 bases from J; bases unmatched to any gene: 5. The germline gives CDR1 SGHRS, CDR2 YFSETQ. DNA of the CDR3: TGCGCCAGCAGCTTGGCGGACAGGCCCCACACCTTC. This codes for CASSLADRPHTF.

J is TRBJ1-1 and V is TRBV28, with D possibly being TRBD1 (5 bases). Germline lookup yields CDR1 MDHEN and CDR2 SYDVKM. V was cut by 5 bases and J by 2 bases, with 12 bases left in between. The CDR3 is made up of 14 amino acids. The CDR3 DNA reads as TGTGCCAGCAGTCCCGGGGGTAGCAACACTGAAGCTTTCTTT. Translating gives CASSPGGSNTEAFF.

J is TRBJ2-5 and V is TRBV9; 8 bases are shared with TRBD2. J was trimmed by 4 bases and V by 0 bases; bases with no gene match: 5. The germline V gene has CDR1 SGDLS and CDR2 YYNGEE. This CDR3 comprises 15 residues. The CDR3 coding sequence is TGTGCCAGCAGCGTAGGTAACGGGAGGGTAGAGACCCAGTACTTC. Amino acid sequence: CASSVGNGRVETQYF.

The gene calls are TRBV7-9 and TRBJ2-5; no definite D call. The CDR3 sequence is 13 residues long. The V gene lost 1 base and the J gene lost 1 base, with 4 bases spanning the gap. CDR1 is SEHNR, CDR2 FQNEAQ, per germline (reference sequence). The CDR3 region is CASSLGSQETQYF. In nucleotides, the CDR3 is TGTGCCAGCAGCTTAGGGAGCCAAGAGACCCAGTACTTC.

The chain has TRBV5-4 and TRBJ2-3; 7 bases are shared with TRBD1. The CDR3 totals 14 residues. The trim removed 2 bases at V and 1 base at J, leaving 1 base unmatched. Germline V gives CDR1 SGHNT, CDR2 YYREEE (reference sequence). The CDR3 here is CASSLDRGTDTQYF. The CDR3 DNA sequence: TGTGCCAGCAGCTTAGACAGGGGCACAGATACGCAGTATTTT.

The chain is built from TRBV28 and TRBJ2-2; 13 nucleotides match TRBD2. The CDR3 is made up of 17 amino acids. After removal of 5 bases from V and 7 bases from J, the junction contained 10 bases not matched to a gene. CDR1 is MDHEN, CDR2 SYDVKM, per germline. The CDR3 region is CASSRTSGSPKDGELFF. The CDR3 coding sequence is TGTGCCAGCAGTCGGACTAGCGGGAGCCCTAAGGACGGGGAGCTGTTTTTT.

The rearrangement joins TRBV28 to TRBJ2-5; 8 nucleotides line up with TRBD2. The CDR3 has 16 residues. V gave up 6 bases and J gave up 2 bases; unmatched junction bases: 11. Germline CDR1 MDHEN, CDR2 SYDVKM. The chain's CDR3 is CASRLPLGGGQETQYF. CDR3 DNA sequence: TGTGCCAGCAGACTCCCCCTCGGCGGGGGGCAAGAGACCCAGTACTTC.

The chain employs TRBV9 and TRBJ2-1; 7 bases are shared with TRBD2. Germline trimming cut 0 bases from V and 8 bases from J; bases unmatched to any gene: 8. Germline V lookup: CDR1 SGDLS, CDR2 YYNGEE. The CDR3 runs 15 residues. The CDR3 region has the DNA TGTGCCAGCAGCGTAGGGGGCGGGAGAGTCTATGAGCAGTTCTTC. Amino acid sequence: CASSVGGGRVYEQFF.

This chain connects TRBV3-1 (or the pseudogene TRBV3-2) to TRBJ2-3; 8 nucleotides match TRBD1. The CDR3 contains 16 residues. V gave up 0 bases and J gave up 2 bases; unmatched junction bases: 4. The germline V gene encodes CDR1 LGHDT and CDR2 YNNKEL (reference sequence). CDR3 sequence (DNA): TGTGCCAGCAGCCAAGAGGGACAGGTAAACACAGATACGCAGTATTTT. This codes for CASSQEGQVNTDTQYF.

The chain employs TRBV6-5 and TRBJ2-3, with a weak D call TRBD2 (6 bases). Trimming took off 5 bases at V and 4 bases at J, with 16 bases between the two ends. The CDR3 sequence is 15 residues long. CDR1 and CDR2 (germline): MNHEY, SVGAGI. This chain's CDR3 is CASSRAGTGADTQYF. The CDR3 DNA reads as TGTGCCAGCAGTCGCGCCGGGACGGGGGCAGATACGCAGTATTTT.

This chain joins TRBV7-8 and TRBJ2-7; maybe TRBD2 (5 bases). CDR3 length: 13 residues. Trimming left V 5 bases short and J 6 bases short, with 14 bases between. In germline, CDR1 is SGHVS, CDR2 FQNEAQ. For the CDR3, the DNA is TGTGCCAGCAGCCCTTTTCTCCGGGGCGAGCAGTACTTC. It specifies CASSPFLRGEQYF.

The chain carries TRBV3-1 (or the pseudogene TRBV3-2) and TRBJ2-1, with 10 bases lining up with TRBD2. In germline, CDR1 is LGHDT, CDR2 YNNKEL (reference sequence). Losses at the gene ends were 0 bases for V and 5 bases for J; bases not matched to a gene: 7. The CDR3 runs 17 residues. The CDR3 coding sequence is TGTGCCAGCAGCCAAGAGGGTCTAGCGGGGGCAAACAATGAGCAGTTCTTC. It encodes CASSQEGLAGANNEQFF.

The CDR3: CASSLHHGLAEVNLNEQFF. In nucleotides, the CDR3 is TGTGCCAGTAGTCTTCATCACGGACTAGCGGAGGTGAATTTAAATGAGCAGTTCTTC. The chain joins TRBV19 to TRBJ2-1; 10 nucleotides align to TRBD2. Germline loops: CDR1 LNHDA, CDR2 SQIVND (reference sequence). Trimming removed 5 bases from V and 7 bases from J; junction bases left unmatched: 20. The CDR3 contains 19 residues.